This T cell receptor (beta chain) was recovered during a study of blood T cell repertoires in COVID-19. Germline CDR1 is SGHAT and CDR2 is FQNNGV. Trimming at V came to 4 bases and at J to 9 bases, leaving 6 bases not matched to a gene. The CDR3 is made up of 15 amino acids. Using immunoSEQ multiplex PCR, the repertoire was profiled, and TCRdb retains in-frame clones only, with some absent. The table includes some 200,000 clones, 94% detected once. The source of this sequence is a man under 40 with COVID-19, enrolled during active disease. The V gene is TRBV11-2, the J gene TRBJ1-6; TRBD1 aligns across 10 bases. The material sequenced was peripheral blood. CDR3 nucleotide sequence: TGTGCCAGCAGCTCCTCGGGACAGGGGAGTTCACCCCTCCACTTT. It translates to CASSSSGQGSSPLHF.